This entry concerns a single T cell receptor beta chain. The data belong to a study of technical replicates of blood from a few donors. TCRdb keeps only in-frame clones here, not all; method: immunoSEQ multiplex PCR. The sample lists about 93,000 clones, approximately 95% occurring once. V lost 4 bases and J 0 bases, leaving 14 bases between the germline ends. Germline CDR1 is SGHRS and CDR2 is YFSETQ. This CDR3 region has 16 residues. This chain links TRBV5-1 with TRBJ1-3; D unresolved. Sequencing input: T cells isolated from PBMCs. This receptor was taken from a human donor in good health. The DNA for the CDR3 is TGCGCCAGCAGCCTGTCCCAGACTCGCTCTGGAAACACCATATATTTT. Translated: CASSLSQTRSGNTIYF.